These 21 T cell receptor beta chains originate from one sample sequenced in a study of Ad26.COV2.S vaccination and SARS-CoV-2 variants (TCRdb year 2021). The library came from the immunoSEQ multiplex PCR assay. TCRdb carries this immuneACCESS record with in-frame sequences only. Its versions omit some clonotypes, under half of them owing to an unresolved V gene in the studies checked, with the rest unexplained. The table for this sample lists 300,000 to 500,000 clones; 80% to 90% of them were counted only once. The ten largest clones add up to 3.5% of the sample. The label giving this sample's treatment or condition can be read as: approximately 18 received Ad26.COV2.S at low or high dose, single or two shots; about 5 received placebo; per-sample allocation not given. Repertoires of vaccine and placebo recipients were sequenced from samples collected on day 63 after the first injection. Sequencing used peripheral blood, obtained in a trial of Ad26.COV2.S vaccine versus placebo. Receptor source: a person between 18 and 65 years old who received the Ad26.COV2.S COVID-19 vaccine or a placebo.

V gene TRBV5-1 combines with J gene TRBJ2-7; 8 nucleotides agree with TRBD2. CDR3 size: 14 residues. Germline CDR1 is SGHRS and CDR2 is YFSETQ. V was pared by 4 bases and J by 2 bases, with 5 bases of the junction left unmatched. Written as DNA, the CDR3 is TGCGCCAGCAGCAAGGGACTAGGGACCTACGAGCAGTACTTC. Its translation: CASSKGLGTYEQYF.

The rearrangement uses TRBV7-6 and TRBJ2-7; TRBD2 matches 11 bases. The CDR3 is 16 residues long. J gave up 4 bases and V 1 base, and 6 bases lay outside the gene matches. The germline CDR1 and CDR2 sequences are SGHVS and FNYEAQ. CDR3 loop: CASSLGVPSGGYEQYF. DNA for the CDR3: TGTGCCAGCAGCTTAGGAGTACCTAGCGGGGGGTACGAGCAGTACTTC.

The V gene is TRBV3-1 (or the pseudogene TRBV3-2), the J gene TRBJ2-3; D ambiguous. CDR3 length equals 16 residues. CDR1 is LGHDT and CDR2 is YNNKEL in the germline V gene (reference sequence). The germline V and J ends were trimmed by 0 bases and 2 bases, with 12 bases remaining between them. The CDR3 DNA reads TGTGCCAGCAGCCAAGAGGCCGGATCCTCCACAGATACGCAGTATTTT. Translation gives CASSQEAGSSTDTQYF.

As for this clone: The same CDR3 can be traced to other DNA sequences in this sample. J is TRBJ2-7 and V is TRBV2; D call uncertain. Germline CDR1 reads SNHLY; CDR2 reads FYNNEI. The CDR3 totals 12 residues. The V and J ends lost 0 bases and 1 base respectively, with 1 base between them. CDR3 region: CASSEASYEQYF. The CDR3 bases are TGTGCCAGCAGTGAAGCTTCCTACGAGCAGTACTTC.

This clone was detected only once. The rearrangement uses TRBV6-5 and TRBJ1-3, with 7 bases identical to TRBD1. The CDR3 totals 14 residues. Germline-derived CDR1 and CDR2 are MNHEY and SVGAGI. With V trimmed by 5 bases and J by 2 bases, 3 bases remained unmatched. The DNA for the CDR3 is TGTGCCAGCAGTCGGGACAGAACTGGAAACACCATATATTTT. Translation: CASSRDRTGNTIYF.

This rearrangement joins TRBV7-2 to TRBJ1-3; D is perhaps TRBD1 (6 bases). The CDR3 contains 15 residues. V lost 5 bases, J lost 2 bases, and 13 bases lay in between. The germline CDR1 and CDR2 sequences are SGHTA and FQGNSA. The CDR3 nucleotides are TGTGCCAGCAGCCCCGACAGGAGACCTGGAAACACCATATATTTT. This codes for CASSPDRRPGNTIYF. Supplemented by reference TRBV7-2 and TRBJ1-3, the full variable domain reads GAGVSQSPSNKVTEKGKDVELRCDPISGHTALYWYRQSLGQGLEFLIYFQGNSAPDKSGLPSDRFSAERTGGSVSTLTIQRTQQEDSAVYLCASSPDRRPGNTIYFGEGSWLTVV.

This clone was seen only once. The V call is TRBV5-1, the J call TRBJ2-5, with 8 bases that match TRBD1. CDR3 length: 15 residues. Germline loops: CDR1 SGHRS, CDR2 YFSETQ. The V gene end was trimmed by 3 bases and the J gene end by 5 bases; junction bases not matched to a gene: 9. CDR3 protein: CASSSRQGTMETQYF. As DNA, the CDR3 is TGCGCCAGCAGCTCCCGACAGGGGACGATGGAGACCCAGTACTTC. Full variable domain (remainder filled in from reference TRBV5-1 and TRBJ2-5): KAGVTQTPRYLIKTRGQQVTLSCSPISGHRSVSWYQQTPGQGLQFLFEYFSETQRNKGNFPGRFSGRQFSNSRSEMNVSTLELGDSALYLCASSSRQGTMETQYFGPGTRLLVL.

The chain uses TRBV30 and TRBJ2-7; D could derive from TRBD1 or TRBD2 (5 bases each). This CDR3 comprises 14 residues. Germline-derived CDR1 and CDR2 are GTSNPN and SVGIG (reference sequence). Trimming cost V 1 base and J 7 bases, with 17 bases left between them. CDR3 nucleotide sequence: TGTGCCTGGAGTGGGCAGGACACAAGGAGGGAGCAGTACTTC. Translation gives CAWSGQDTRREQYF.

The rearrangement links TRBV3-1 (or the pseudogene TRBV3-2) to TRBJ2-2, with 11 nucleotides matching TRBD2. The germline CDR1 and CDR2 sequences are LGHDT and YNNKEL (reference sequence). This CDR3 has 18 residues. The V segment lost 1 base and the J segment 7 bases; nucleotides outside the gene matches: 11. CDR3: CASSQVLAGGPGSGELFF. The DNA for the CDR3 is TGTGCCAGCAGCCAAGTCCTAGCGGGGGGACCAGGGAGCGGGGAGCTGTTTTTT.

The chain has TRBV6-6 and TRBJ2-7, with D possibly being TRBD1 (6 bases). Germline V CDR1 and CDR2: MNHNY, SVGAGI (reference sequence). Trimming shortened V by 3 bases and J by 2 bases, and 14 bases separated the two germline ends. CDR3 size: 15 residues. DNA of the CDR3: TGTGCCAGCAGTTATGCTCGGGACACAACCTACGAGCAGTACTTC. It codes for CASSYARDTTYEQYF.

The V gene is TRBV2, the J gene TRBJ1-2; D not certain. Germline V gene sequence: CDR1 SNHLY, CDR2 FYNNEI. V lost 7 bases, J lost 7 bases, and 7 bases lay in between. CDR3 size: 10 residues. In nucleotides, the CDR3 is TGTGCCAGCACTCGTGGTGGCTACACCTTC. This gives the protein CASTRGGYTF.

This clone was picked up a small number of times. The sample has other DNA sequences that encode this CDR3 too. CDR3 loop: CASSEFGGSYEQYF. The CDR3 bases are TGTGCCAGCAGTGAATTTGGGGGGTCCTACGAGCAGTACTTC. The V call is TRBV6-1, the J call TRBJ2-7; maybe TRBD2 (6 bases). The germline gives CDR1 MNHNS, CDR2 SASEGT. V lost 2 bases and J 1 base, leaving 9 bases between the germline ends. This CDR3 contains 14 residues.

The chain is built from TRBV9 and TRBJ2-7; TRBD1 agrees at 9 bases. CDR1 and CDR2 from the germline V gene are SGDLS and YYNGEE. The trim removed 4 bases at V and 5 bases at J, leaving 10 bases unmatched. This CDR3 spans 15 amino acids. CDR3 DNA: TGTGCCAGCAGCCCCCGGGGACAGGGATCCCACGAGCAGTACTTC. Encoded protein: CASSPRGQGSHEQYF.

The V call is TRBV29-1, the J call TRBJ2-3; D perhaps matches TRBD2 (6 bases). Germline V gives CDR1 SQVTM, CDR2 ANQGSEA. Trimming pared 6 bases from V and 2 bases from J, leaving 12 bases between. The CDR3 loop spans 13 amino acids. The CDR3 here is CSVAGTSTDTQYF. The CDR3 DNA follows: TGCAGCGTGGCCGGGACTTCCACAGATACGCAGTATTTT.

The V gene is TRBV18, the J gene TRBJ2-2; D possibly corresponds to TRBD1 (5 bases). V lost 6 bases and J lost 3, with 8 bases in between. The germline CDR1 and CDR2 sequences are KGHSH and LQKENI. This CDR3 is 13 amino acids long. The CDR3 here is CASSTGHTGELFF. The CDR3 coding sequence is TGTGCCAGCTCTACAGGACACACCGGGGAGCTGTTTTTT.

This chain links TRBV4-1 with TRBJ1-4; 9 bases fit TRBD1. Germline V lookup: CDR1 MGHRA, CDR2 YSYEKL. This CDR3 has 18 residues. After removal of 3 bases from V and 5 bases from J, the junction contained 13 bases not matched to a gene. Written as DNA, the CDR3 is TGCGCCAGCAGCCAGGGACAGGGAAGAGGTCGCAGAAATGAAAAACTGTTTTTT. Protein sequence: CASSQGQGRGRRNEKLFF.

The J gene is TRBJ2-3, the V gene TRBV3-1 (or the pseudogene TRBV3-2); 8 positions match TRBD2. V was pared by 0 bases and J by 2 bases, with 19 bases of the junction left unmatched. Germline V gene lookup returns CDR1 LGHDT and CDR2 YNNKEL (reference sequence). This CDR3 is built from 21 residues. In DNA, the CDR3 is TGTGCCAGCAGCCAAGATGTAGGTGGCGGGGGGACGATAAAGGACACAGATACGCAGTATTTT. Translated: CASSQDVGGGGTIKDTDTQYF.

This chain joins TRBV12-3 or TRBV12-4 and TRBJ1-2; the D is unclear. This CDR3 region has 13 residues. Between the trimmed V and J ends, which lost 5 bases and 7 bases, there was a span of 14 bases. The chain's CDR3 is CASSLHLNGGYTF. CDR3 DNA sequence: TGTGCCAGCAGTCTCCATCTCAATGGTGGCTACACCTTC.

The chain has TRBV30 and TRBJ1-2; no definite D call. The CDR3 runs to 12 residues. Looked up from germline, CDR1 is GTSNPN and CDR2 is SVGIG (reference sequence). The germline V and J ends were trimmed by 5 bases and 1 base, with 8 bases remaining between them. The DNA for the CDR3 is TGTGCCTGGTCCCTCGGTAACTATGGCTACACCTTC. It specifies CAWSLGNYGYTF.

The J gene is TRBJ2-1, the V gene TRBV5-1, with 7 bases matching TRBD1. Germline CDR1 and CDR2: SGHRS and YFSETQ. After removal of 0 bases from V and 7 bases from J, the junction contained 13 bases not matched to a gene. CDR3 length: 17 amino acids. In DNA form, the CDR3 reads TGCGCCAGCAGCTTGGCCTTTAGGACCGGGACAGCTAATGAGCAGTTCTTC. This translates into CASSLAFRTGTANEQFF.

The rearrangement links TRBV7-8 to TRBJ2-5; 15 bases match TRBD2. Germline V gives CDR1 SGHVS, CDR2 FQNEAQ. V lost 7 bases and J lost 0; bases outside the gene matches: 3. This CDR3 spans 16 amino acids. The CDR3 DNA sequence: TGTGCCAGCACCGGGACTAGCGGGGGGTACCAAGAGACCCAGTACTTC. This encodes CASTGTSGGYQETQYF.